One and the same sample provided the 8 T cell receptor beta chains below, sequenced in a study of blood T cell repertoires in COVID-19. Here immunoSEQ multiplex PCR was the method, and the copy in TCRdb shows in-frame clones only, minus some. The data contain 40,000 to 60,000 clones, 85% to 95% of them singletons. Input material: peripheral blood. The receptors were gathered from a man aged 55-75 years with COVID-19, enrolled during active disease.

The rearrangement joins TRBV7-2 to TRBJ2-1, with D possibly matching TRBD1 (6 bases). The CDR3 has 17 residues. Germline loops: CDR1 SGHTA, CDR2 FQGNSA. The germline V and J ends were trimmed by 6 bases and 0 bases, with 18 bases remaining between them. The CDR3 reads CASSSTGGGPSYNEQFF. The CDR3 nucleotides read TGTGCCAGCAGTTCCACGGGTGGGGGCCCCTCCTACAATGAGCAGTTCTTC.

The chain is built from TRBV12-3 or TRBV12-4 and TRBJ1-2; no clear D. V lost 2 bases and J lost 2, with 3 bases in between. The CDR3 contains 12 residues. In DNA form, the CDR3 reads TGTGCCAGCAGTTTACGGAACTATGGCTACACCTTC. Protein: CASSLRNYGYTF.

The chain carries TRBV21-1 and TRBJ2-7; the table's D gene call, TRBD1, was not cross checked with the DNA. TRBV21-1 is assigned pseudogene status. The CDR3 spans 15 residues. CDR3 sequence (DNA): TGTGCCAGCAGCTCCCGACAGGGGGGATTTTACGAGCAGTACTTC. It yields the protein CASSSRQGGFYEQYF.

The chain combines TRBV7-3 with TRBJ2-1; D call uncertain. Per the germline V gene, CDR1 is SGHTA and CDR2 is FQGTGA. The CDR3 consists of 14 residues. V was pared by 1 base and J by 6 bases, with 10 bases between. CDR3 nucleotide sequence: TGTGCCAGCAGCTTAAGCGGCGTGGGCAATGAGCAGTTCTTC. Its translation: CASSLSGVGNEQFF.

The table lists this clone with a count of one. The chain couples TRBV2 to TRBJ2-7, with 13 bases that match TRBD2. There are 14 residues in the CDR3. Trimming cost V 7 bases and J 7 bases; bases outside gene matches: 7. Per germline, CDR1 SNHLY and CDR2 FYNNEI. The CDR3: CASNGLAGAGEQYF. The CDR3 DNA sequence: TGTGCCAGCAATGGACTAGCGGGGGCGGGAGAGCAGTACTTC.

The chain has TRBV29-1 and TRBJ2-1, with D perhaps TRBD2 (5 bases). The CDR3 spans 13 residues. Per the germline V gene, CDR1 is SQVTM and CDR2 is ANQGSEA. V lost 5 bases to trimming and J lost 6 bases, with 14 bases between them. The CDR3: CSVPGSLTNEQFF. CDR3 sequence (DNA): TGCAGCGTTCCGGGATCACTCACCAATGAGCAGTTCTTC.

The chain uses TRBV24-1 and TRBJ1-5, with 10 bases lining up with TRBD1. CDR3 size: 18 residues. Germline-derived CDR1 and CDR2 are KGHDR and SFDVKD. Germline trimming cut 2 bases from V and 5 bases from J; bases unmatched to any gene: 11. The CDR3 region has the DNA TGTGCCACCAGTGATTCGACGCTGACAGGGGGCGGATATCAGCCCCAGCATTTT. The encoded protein is CATSDSTLTGGGYQPQHF.

This chain connects TRBV24-1 to TRBJ2-1; TRBD2 agrees at 13 bases. Looked up from germline, CDR1 is KGHDR and CDR2 is SFDVKD. There are 14 residues in the CDR3. The V gene end was trimmed by 7 bases and the J gene end by 7 bases; junction bases not matched to a gene: 3. Here the CDR3 DNA reads TGTGCCACCAGGGGGACTAGCGGGGAGAATGAGCAGTTCTTC. Its translation: CATRGTSGENEQFF.